A selection of T cell receptor beta chains follows, all from one sample in a study of monozygotic twins with inflammatory bowel disease. Reanalyzing the 5' RACE reads, TCRdb keeps one entry per CDR3 protein, without DNA. This repertoire includes about 160,000 distinct CDR3 sequences. The sample taken for sequencing was blood. Receptor source: a human donor with ulcerative colitis or Crohn's disease, or a healthy co-twin of an affected twin (not recorded which). CDR3s include the opening cysteine and the closing phenylalanine or tryptophan. Each record gives: V gene, J gene, CDR3 protein.

TRBV20-1	TRBJ2-7	CSARERAGGYRDYEQYF
TRBV5-1	TRBJ2-5	CASSVSGRETQYF
TRBV7-3	TRBJ1-2	CASSLTDRADAYGYTF
TRBV20-1	TRBJ2-1	CSARPLNEQFF
TRBV20-1	TRBJ1-1	CSAREEDRGDTEAFF
TRBV3-1	TRBJ2-3	CASSQVASSGRGSDTQYF
TRBV7-3	TRBJ1-6	CASSLYGAGPLHF
TRBV28	TRBJ2-7	CASSSGTGREQYF
TRBV7-2	TRBJ1-5	CASSLDNSNQPQHF
TRBV13	TRBJ2-1	CASSFSSEQFF
TRBV7-9	TRBJ1-1	CASSLDRVWSEAFF
TRBV12-3/TRBV12-4	TRBJ2-7	CASSTSDTTYEQYF
TRBV29-1	TRBJ1-4	CSVIDPRTPEKLFF
TRBV9	TRBJ2-1	CASSVEWLGATGEQFF
TRBV10-3	TRBJ2-7	CAISGTSASYEQYF
TRBV9	TRBJ1-3	CASSTSTGDPGNTIYF
TRBV6-1	TRBJ2-7	CASTPSGGAWNEQYF
TRBV6-5	TRBJ2-5	CASSYSKQGGKTQYF
TRBV5-1	TRBJ2-7	CASSSDLPFEQYF
TRBV28	TRBJ2-7	CASSYPQGAYEQYF
TRBV5-1	TRBJ2-1	CASSLEVNRHNEQFF
TRBV5-1	TRBJ1-3	CASSLAAASGNTIYF
TRBV6-6	TRBJ2-3	CASEPPGSTDTQYF
TRBV25-1	TRBJ1-1	CASSETGPTEAFF
TRBV7-3	TRBJ2-1	CASSERPDLAGSYNEQFF
TRBV6-1	TRBJ1-1	CASSVRYNTEAFF
TRBV12-2	TRBJ2-1	CASPRVSSYNEQFF
TRBV29-1	TRBJ1-2	CSAERGQGAFDYGYTF
TRBV7-9	TRBJ1-1	CASRPDRNTEAFF
TRBV4-3	TRBJ2-3	CASSQRDSTDTQYF